This TCR beta chain was captured in a study of PD-L1 blockade in urothelial cancer. Study summary: Patients had received 0 to 3 prior chemotherapy regimens. Analysis of the blood was performed 3 weeks (second dose) and 6 weeks after treatment start.

Clones were read by immunoSEQ multiplex PCR, and TCRdb kept only the in-frame ones, dropping some. The sample carries tens of thousands of clones, 81% recorded once. Worth noting for this clone: Antigen: not known.

CDR3 length: 13 residues. Trimming took 5 bases from V and 3 from J, leaving 11 bases between them. Germline lookup yields CDR1 SGHRS and CDR2 YFSETQ. This sample's time point: pretreatment peripheral blood. Study-level points and caveats: Durable benefit accompanied greater 3-week expansion of tumor-associated blood clones.

The genes are TRBV5-1 and TRBJ2-5, with D perhaps matching TRBD2 (7 bases). The source of this sequence is a man between 65 and 85 years old with urothelial cancer. This specimen was PBMCs, taken around atezolizumab (anti-PD-L1) treatment. As DNA, the CDR3 is TGCGCCAGCAGGGGGGGGCCGAAAGAGACCCAGTACTTC. It translates to CASRGGPKETQYF.